A single sample is the source of the 28 T cell receptor beta chains below, sequenced in a study of T cell clonotyping in hematopoietic cell transplantation. This table comes from immunoSEQ multiplex PCR, and its TCRdb copy is limited to in-frame clones, with some not included. The sample records 10,000 to 15,000 clones, approximately 70% being singletons. Source: peripheral blood mononuclear cells, taken 180 days after allogeneic stem cell transplant. The receptors originated from a male patient aged 55-69 years who had an allogeneic stem cell transplant from an unrelated donor, so the T cells may come from the graft donor. Some clones in this sample may be carry-over from other donors' samples.

The J gene is TRBJ2-5, the V gene TRBV27; TRBD1 matches at 10 bases. The CDR3 contains 15 residues. The ends lost 3 bases at V and 4 bases at J; junction bases unmatched: 5. Germline V gene sequence: CDR1 MNHEY, CDR2 SMNVEV (reference sequence). For the CDR3, the DNA is TGTGCCAGCAGTTTCAGGACAGGGGGGGGAGAGACCCAGTACTTC. Its translation: CASSFRTGGGETQYF.

This clone was recorded only once. The chain combines TRBV6-7 with TRBJ2-3, with D hard to call. TRBV6-7 is reported as an ORF; its role is uncertain. Trimming removed 2 bases from V and 2 bases from J, with 5 bases in between. The CDR3 extends over 13 amino acids. The CDR3 bases are TGTGCCAGCAGTTACGAGGACACAGATACGCAGTATTTT. It specifies CASSYEDTDTQYF.

This chain connects TRBV5-8 to TRBJ2-7; possible D gene TRBD2, 5 bases. The CDR3 has 13 residues. The V end lost 4 bases, the J end lost 6 bases, and 14 bases lay between the germline ends. Germline CDR1 SGHTS, CDR2 YDEGEE. The CDR3 DNA follows: TGTGCCAGCAGCGCCGGACTGTTACGCGAGCAGTACTTC. It codes for CASSAGLLREQYF.

The DNA for the CDR3 is TGCGCCAGCAGCCAAGGGGGGACCCAGTACTTC. Its protein product is CASSQGGTQYF. The gene calls are TRBV4-1 and TRBJ2-5, with no clear D. The CDR3 loop spans 11 amino acids. In germline, CDR1 is MGHRA, CDR2 YSYEKL. Trimming left V 1 base short and J 7 bases short, with 4 bases between.

J is TRBJ1-1 and V is TRBV14, with TRBD1 matching 7 bases. V was pared by 4 bases and J by 3 bases, with 5 bases of the junction left unmatched. This CDR3 spans 14 amino acids. Germline lookup yields CDR1 SGHDN and CDR2 FVKESK. CDR3 coding DNA: TGTGCCAGCAGCCTTTTACAGGGGTACACTGAAGCTTTCTTT. It is translated as CASSLLQGYTEAFF.

The sample holds a few counts of this clone. This chain connects TRBV6-5 to TRBJ1-5; D might be TRBD1 (5 bases). Trimming stripped 2 bases from V and 5 bases from J, with 10 bases between. CDR1 is MNHEY, CDR2 SVGAGI, per germline. The CDR3 length is 14 residues. The CDR3 here is CASSYGGIHQPQHF. The CDR3 nucleotides are TGTGCCAGCAGTTACGGGGGGATCCATCAGCCCCAGCATTTT.

This clone is medium-sized (0.01 to 0.1%). This sequence joins TRBV2 and TRBJ2-3; TRBD2 matches 10 bases. The germline CDR1 and CDR2 sequences are SNHLY and FYNNEI. The length of the CDR3 is 17 residues. V gave up 0 bases and J gave up 5 bases; unmatched junction bases: 8. The CDR3, as DNA: TGTGCCAGCAGTGAAGCCTATCGGACTAGCGGTAAAGATACGCAGTATTTT. Translation gives CASSEAYRTSGKDTQYF.

Of note for this clone: A junction end diverges from the germline sequence, so it may reflect a read error. For the CDR3, the DNA is TGTGCCAGCAGTAACTCCAGGGACATTGGGCGCGGGGAGCTGTTTTTT. Its translation is CASSNSRDIGRGELFF. The V and J genes are TRBV6-4 and TRBJ2-2; D may be TRBD1 (6 bases). The CDR3 is 16 residues long. Germline V lookup: CDR1 MRHNA, CDR2 SNTAGT.

The chain couples TRBV30 to TRBJ2-2; 8 nucleotides line up with TRBD1. The CDR3 is 14 residues long. V lost 2 bases, J lost 8 bases, and 7 bases stayed unmatched. In germline, CDR1 is GTSNPN, CDR2 SVGIG (reference sequence). CDR3 nucleotide sequence: TGTGCCTGGAGTTTGACAGGGGACTCTGGGGAGCTGTTTTTT. Encoded protein: CAWSLTGDSGELFF. Based on the CDR3 plus reference TRBV30 and TRBJ2-2, the full variable domain is SQTIHQWPATLVQPVGSPLSLECTVEGTSNPNLYWYRQAAGRGLQLLFYSVGIGQISSEVPQNLSASRPQDRQFILSSKKLLLSDSGFYLCAWSLTGDSGELFFGEGSRLTVL.

The rearrangement links TRBV4-3 to TRBJ2-4, with D perhaps given as TRBD1 or TRBD2 (5 bases each). The CDR3 runs to 20 residues. Germline CDR1 and CDR2: LGHNA and YSLEER. Trimming pared 0 bases from V and 4 bases from J, leaving 25 bases between. DNA for the CDR3: TGCGCCAGCAGCCAAGATATAACGATTGGCTGGGACGGAAATAAAAACATTCAGTACTTC. It encodes CASSQDITIGWDGNKNIQYF.

The chain recombines TRBV30 with TRBJ2-7, with D unresolved. In germline, CDR1 is GTSNPN, CDR2 SVGIG (reference sequence). V lost 8 bases and J 2 bases, leaving 16 bases between the germline ends. CDR3 size: 13 residues. The chain's CDR3 is CALGGEKTYEQYF. CDR3 DNA: TGTGCCCTAGGTGGTGAAAAAACCTACGAGCAGTACTTC.

To note about this clone: This sample includes further DNA sequences coding for the same CDR3. The genes are TRBV5-6 and TRBJ1-1, with D possibly TRBD1 on 5 matching bases. The ends were cut back, 4 bases at V and 5 bases at J, with 9 bases in the middle. CDR1 and CDR2 (germline): SGHDT, YYEEEE. There are 12 residues in the CDR3. CDR3 region: CASSLRGTEAFF. CDR3 coding DNA: TGTGCCAGCAGCCTACGGGGGACTGAAGCTTTCTTT.

This chain links TRBV30 with TRBJ2-5, with 10 bases aligning to TRBD1. TRBJ2-7 matches the DNA end more closely, so the J call is doubtful. The CDR3 contains 12 residues. Germline V gene lookup returns CDR1 GTSNPN and CDR2 SVGIG (reference sequence). CDR3 in DNA: TGTGCCTGGGGGACAGGGGCGTACGAGCAGTACTTC. Its translation is CAWGTGAYEQYF.

The chain combines TRBV4-2 with TRBJ2-1; 10 bases align to TRBD2. The germline CDR1 and CDR2 sequences are LGHNA and YNFKEQ. CDR3 length equals 16 residues. The V segment lost 0 bases and the J segment 9 bases; nucleotides outside the gene matches: 8. This CDR3 reads CASSQDRLAGETEQFF. DNA of the CDR3: TGTGCCAGCAGCCAAGATAGGCTAGCGGGAGAGACTGAGCAGTTCTTC.

The rearrangement links TRBV6-6 to TRBJ1-2; no clear D. Deletions cut 9 bases from V and 4 bases from J, with 6 bases between. CDR1 MNHNY and CDR2 SVGAGI come from the germline V gene (reference sequence). This CDR3 comprises 10 residues. In nucleotides, the CDR3 is TGTGCCAGTAGAGCCTATGGCTACACCTTC. Translating it yields CASRAYGYTF.

The chain is built from TRBV25-1 and TRBJ1-2, with D uncertain. There are 13 residues in the CDR3. Per the germline V gene, CDR1 is MGHDK and CDR2 is SYGVNS. V shed 6 bases and J shed 0 bases, with 8 bases lying between them. As DNA, the CDR3 is TGTGCCAGCAGAGGCAGAGCTAACTATGGCTACACCTTC. This translates into CASRGRANYGYTF.

This clone was detected a few times. The chain combines TRBV10-2 with TRBJ2-2; unclear D gene. CDR1 is WSHSY and CDR2 is SAAADI in the germline V gene. There are 12 residues in the CDR3. The germline V and J ends were trimmed by 2 bases and 7 bases, with 5 bases remaining between them. CDR3 sequence: CASSEGDGELFF. As DNA, the CDR3 is TGCGCCAGCAGTGAGGGGGACGGGGAGCTGTTTTTT.

This clone was detected only once. This chain connects TRBV4-2 to TRBJ2-1, with 9 bases that match TRBD2. The V segment lost 8 bases and the J segment 9 bases; nucleotides outside the gene matches: 14. The CDR3 contains 15 residues. Per the germline V gene, CDR1 is LGHNA and CDR2 is YNFKEQ. The CDR3 region is CASSPRGGLVGEQFF. In DNA, the CDR3 is TGTGCCAGCTCCCCGCGGGGGGGCTTAGTTGGTGAGCAGTTCTTC.

This clone was observed once. This sequence joins TRBV19 and TRBJ2-7, with D perhaps matching TRBD1 (5 bases). Trimming removed 3 bases at V and 1 base at J, with 13 bases between. CDR1 and CDR2 from the germline V gene are LNHDA and SQIVND (reference sequence). CDR3 size: 15 residues. The CDR3 DNA follows: TGTGCCAGTAGTATGGGCCAGGGTTTATCCTACGAGCAGTACTTC. This sequence encodes CASSMGQGLSYEQYF.

V and J are TRBV11-3 and TRBJ2-3; the D is unclear. Germline loops: CDR1 SGHNT, CDR2 YENEEA. V lost 4 bases, J lost 4 bases, and 6 bases lay in between. This CDR3 has 12 amino acids. The CDR3 nucleotides read TGTGCCAGCAGCTCATCCCCAGATACGCAGTATTTT. This codes for CASSSSPDTQYF.

This sequence joins TRBV19 and TRBJ1-2; D is unclear. The V end lost 0 bases, the J end lost 4 bases, and 9 bases lay between the germline ends. This CDR3 has 14 residues. Germline loops: CDR1 LNHDA, CDR2 SQIVND (reference sequence). The DNA of the CDR3 is TGTGCCAGTAGTATAGAGGTCATCGGCTATGGCTACACCTTC. Translating it yields CASSIEVIGYGYTF.

The chain joins TRBV25-1 to TRBJ1-5; possibly TRBD1 for D (5 bases). In germline, CDR1 is MGHDK, CDR2 SYGVNS. The CDR3 has 15 amino acids. V dropped 3 bases and J dropped 2 bases, with 11 bases sitting between them. Here the CDR3 reads CASSEGRVGNQPQHF. The CDR3 DNA reads as TGTGCCAGCAGTGAGGGCAGGGTTGGCAATCAGCCCCAGCATTTT.

This chain joins TRBV6-5 and TRBJ1-6; D may be TRBD1 (6 bases). The V end lost 9 bases, the J end lost 7 bases, and 10 bases lay between the germline ends. CDR3 size: 12 residues. Germline V gene lookup returns CDR1 MNHEY and CDR2 SVGAGI. CDR3 sequence (DNA): TGTGCCAGTCAGGGGTACAATTCACCCCTCCACTTT. It is translated as CASQGYNSPLHF.

The sample holds a few counts of this clone. The V gene is TRBV5-1, the J gene TRBJ1-4; 7 bases agree with TRBD1. This CDR3 has 17 residues. The J segment lost 8 bases and the V segment lost 4 bases, leaving 17 bases of the junction unmatched. Germline CDR1 SGHRS, CDR2 YFSETQ. CDR3 DNA: TGCGCCAGCAGCACGGGGACAGATATAGGGGCGAGGGAAAAACTGTTTTTT. It encodes CASSTGTDIGAREKLFF.

The V gene is TRBV29-1, the J gene TRBJ1-2, with 9 bases aligning to TRBD1. The germline CDR1 and CDR2 sequences are SQVTM and ANQGSEA. The CDR3 is 12 residues long. V gave up 7 bases and J gave up 6 bases; unmatched junction bases: 6. CDR3 residues: CSDSGTGHGYTF. CDR3 nucleotide sequence: TGCAGCGACTCCGGGACAGGGCATGGCTACACCTTC.

This chain connects TRBV5-1 to TRBJ2-3; 8 positions match TRBD2. Germline V CDR1 and CDR2: SGHRS, YFSETQ. CDR3 length: 15 amino acids. After removal of 4 bases from V and 4 bases from J, the junction contained 8 bases not matched to a gene. CDR3 sequence: CASSVGTRVPDTQYF. The CDR3 bases are TGCGCCAGCAGCGTCGGGACTAGAGTTCCAGATACGCAGTATTTT. Full variable domain (rest looked up from reference TRBV5-1 and TRBJ2-3): KAGVTQTPRYLIKTRGQQVTLSCSPISGHRSVSWYQQTPGQGLQFLFEYFSETQRNKGNFPGRFSGRQFSNSRSEMNVSTLELGDSALYLCASSVGTRVPDTQYFGPGTRLTVL.

This chain connects TRBV9 to TRBJ2-2, with 11 bases aligning to TRBD2. This CDR3 is built from 16 residues. The germline gives CDR1 SGDLS, CDR2 YYNGEE. The V and J ends lost 4 bases and 3 bases, in that order; junction bases with no gene match: 5. The CDR3 nucleotides are TGTGCCAGCAGCCCCAGACTAGCGGGGTACACCGGGGAGCTGTTTTTT. Translating gives CASSPRLAGYTGELFF.

The chain is built from TRBV9 and TRBJ2-7; 11 positions match TRBD1. Germline CDR1 and CDR2: SGDLS and YYNGEE. The CDR3 sequence is 17 residues long. V lost 2 bases, J lost 0 bases, and 7 bases stayed unmatched. CDR3 bases: TGTGCCAGCAGCGTCAATCCAGGGACAGGGGGCTCCTACGAGCAGTACTTC. This translates into CASSVNPGTGGSYEQYF.